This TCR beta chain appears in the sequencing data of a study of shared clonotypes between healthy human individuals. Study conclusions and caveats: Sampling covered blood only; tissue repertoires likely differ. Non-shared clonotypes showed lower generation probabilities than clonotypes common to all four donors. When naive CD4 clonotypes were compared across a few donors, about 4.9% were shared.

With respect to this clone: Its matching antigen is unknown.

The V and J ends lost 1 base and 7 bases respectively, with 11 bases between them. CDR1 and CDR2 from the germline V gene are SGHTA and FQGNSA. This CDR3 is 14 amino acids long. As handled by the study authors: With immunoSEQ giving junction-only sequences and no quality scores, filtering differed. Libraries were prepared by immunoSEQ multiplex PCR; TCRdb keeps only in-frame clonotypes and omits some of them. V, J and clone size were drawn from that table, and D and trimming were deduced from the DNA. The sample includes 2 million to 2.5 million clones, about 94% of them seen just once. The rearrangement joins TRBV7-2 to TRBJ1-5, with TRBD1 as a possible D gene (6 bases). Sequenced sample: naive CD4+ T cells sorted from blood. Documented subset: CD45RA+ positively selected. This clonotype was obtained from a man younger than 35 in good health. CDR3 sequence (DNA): TGTGCCAGCAGCTTAGAGCGGGGGCGGCAGCCCCAGCATTTT. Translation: CASSLERGRQPQHF.